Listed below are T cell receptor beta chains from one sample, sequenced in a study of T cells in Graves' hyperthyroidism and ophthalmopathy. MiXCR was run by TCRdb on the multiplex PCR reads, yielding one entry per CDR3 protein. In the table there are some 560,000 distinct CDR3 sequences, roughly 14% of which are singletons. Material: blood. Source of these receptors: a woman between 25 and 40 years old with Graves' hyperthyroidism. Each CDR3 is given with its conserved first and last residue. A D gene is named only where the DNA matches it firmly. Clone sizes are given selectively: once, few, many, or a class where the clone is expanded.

CDR3: CSASPPPGLAGGLYNEQFF
DNA: TGCAGTGCTAGCCCCCCGCCTGGACTAGCGGGAGGACTCTACAATGAGCAGTTCTTC
D: TRBD2
V: TRBV20-1
size: many
J: TRBJ2-1

CDR3: CASSRLAGGHNEQFF
DNA: TGTGCCAGCAGTCGTCTAGCGGGAGGCCACAATGAGCAGTTCTTC
D: TRBD2
V: TRBV9
size: many
J: TRBJ2-1

CDR3: CASSATDRGLQPQHF
DNA: TGTGCCAGCAGCGCGACGGACAGGGGGCTTCAGCCCCAGCATTTT
D: TRBD1
V: TRBV7-9
size: NA
J: TRBJ1-5

CDR3: CASSEKGYEQYF
DNA: TGTGCCAGCAGTGAAAAGGGATACGAGCAGTACTTC
D: NA
V: TRBV6-1
size: few
J: TRBJ2-7

CDR3: CAISEGGVPAAEAFF
DNA: TGTGCCATCAGTGAGGGGGGCGTGCCGGCCGCTGAAGCTTTCTTT
D: NA
V: TRBV10-3
size: many
J: TRBJ1-1

CDR3: CASSLDSGSSYEQYF
DNA: TGTGCCAGCAGCTTAGATAGCGGGAGCTCCTACGAGCAGTACTTC
D: TRBD2
V: TRBV7-2
size: many
J: TRBJ2-7

CDR3: CASSKGGSGYNEQFF
DNA: TGTGCCAGCAGCAAGGGCGGATCGGGCTACAATGAGCAGTTCTTC
D: NA
V: TRBV27
size: few
J: TRBJ2-1

CDR3: CASARDRNYEQYF
DNA: TGTGCCAGCGCCAGGGACAGAAACTACGAGCAGTACTTC
D: TRBD1
V: TRBV13
size: NA
J: TRBJ2-7

CDR3: CSARGTENYGYTF
DNA: TGCAGTGCTAGGGGGACGGAAAACTATGGCTACACCTTC
D: NA
V: TRBV20-1
size: NA
J: TRBJ1-2

CDR3: CSARDRGHNEQFF
DNA: TGCAGTGCTAGGGACAGGGGCCACAATGAGCAGTTCTTC
D: TRBD1
V: TRBV20-1
size: NA
J: TRBJ2-1

CDR3: CVSSDSQNTEAFF
DNA: TGTGTCAGCAGTGACAGTCAGAACACTGAAGCTTTCTTT
D: NA
V: TRBV6-2/TRBV6-3
size: few
J: TRBJ1-1

CDR3: CAWSWTKTGELFF
DNA: TGTGCCTGGAGTTGGACTAAGACCGGGGAGCTGTTTTTT
D: NA
V: TRBV30
size: many
J: TRBJ2-2

CDR3: CASSPSGDTQYF
DNA: TGTGCCAGCAGCCCCTCGGGAGATACGCAGTATTTT
D: NA
V: TRBV7-3
size: many
J: TRBJ2-3

CDR3: CSASQPQGSGYTF
DNA: TGCAGTGCTAGTCAACCGCAGGGAAGTGGCTACACCTTC
D: NA
V: TRBV20-1
size: NA
J: TRBJ1-2

CDR3: CASSPNRGRTSMNTEAFF
DNA: TGTGCCAGCAGCCCGAACAGGGGGCGGACTAGCATGAACACTGAAGCTTTCTTT
D: TRBD1
V: TRBV4-2
size: NA
J: TRBJ1-1

CDR3: CASSSGTSAGNEQFF
DNA: TGTGCCAGTAGTTCCGGGACTAGCGCAGGAAATGAGCAGTTCTTC
D: TRBD2
V: TRBV19
size: few
J: TRBJ2-1

CDR3: CASRDTGRSSPLHF
DNA: TGTGCCAGTAGAGACACCGGAAGGTCTTCACCCCTCCACTTT
D: NA
V: TRBV27
size: many
J: TRBJ1-6

CDR3: CATSDLTVNTGELFF
DNA: TGTGCCACCAGTGATTTGACAGTTAACACCGGGGAGCTGTTTTTT
D: NA
V: TRBV24-1
size: NA
J: TRBJ2-2

CDR3: CSWGRGLAGGEQFF
DNA: TGCAGCTGGGGACGGGGACTAGCGGGAGGTGAGCAGTTCTTC
D: TRBD2
V: TRBV29-1
size: NA
J: TRBJ2-1

CDR3: CASSERLGTDSGNTIYF
DNA: TGTGCCAGCAGTGAAAGACTGGGGACAGACTCTGGAAACACCATATATTTT
D: TRBD1
V: TRBV25-1
size: NA
J: TRBJ1-3

CDR3: CASSDRGETDTQYF
DNA: TGTGCCAGCAGTGACAGGGGGGAAACAGATACGCAGTATTTT
D: NA
V: TRBV2
size: many
J: TRBJ2-3

CDR3: CASRERGRTEAFF
DNA: TGTGCCAGCCGAGAGAGAGGGAGGACTGAAGCTTTCTTT
D: NA
V: TRBV14
size: few
J: TRBJ1-1

CDR3: CASSAVGNTEAFF
DNA: TGTGCCAGCTCGGCGGTTGGAAACACTGAAGCTTTCTTT
D: NA
V: TRBV25-1
size: NA
J: TRBJ1-1

CDR3: CASSTSGGTDQPQHF
DNA: TGTGCCAGCTCGACCTCCGGCGGGACGGATCAGCCCCAGCATTTT
D: NA
V: TRBV18
size: many
J: TRBJ1-5

CDR3: CASSPPGKETQYF
DNA: TGCGCCAGCAGCCCACCGGGGAAAGAGACCCAGTACTTC
D: NA
V: TRBV5-1
size: NA
J: TRBJ2-5

CDR3: CASSQAGQGYSNQPQHF
DNA: TGTGCCAGCAGCCAAGCCGGACAGGGATATAGCAATCAGCCCCAGCATTTT
D: TRBD1
V: TRBV4-2
size: many
J: TRBJ1-5

CDR3: CASSEITGGRFDEQYF
DNA: TGCGCCAGCAGTGAGATAACAGGGGGGAGGTTTGACGAGCAGTACTTC
D: TRBD1
V: TRBV10-1
size: many
J: TRBJ2-7

CDR3: CASSLVQGGGIQYF
DNA: TGTGCCAGCAGCTTGGTGCAGGGGGGTGGCATTCAGTACTTC
D: NA
V: TRBV5-6
size: many
J: TRBJ2-4

CDR3: CASSTGQGLNTEAFF
DNA: TGTGCCAGCTCAACAGGACAGGGTCTGAACACTGAAGCTTTCTTT
D: TRBD1
V: TRBV18
size: many
J: TRBJ1-1

CDR3: CASSQEFQGLNTEAFF
DNA: TGCGCCAGCAGCCAAGAATTCCAGGGGCTGAACACTGAAGCTTTCTTT
D: NA
V: TRBV4-1
size: few
J: TRBJ1-1

CDR3: CASNYRDNTEAFF
DNA: TGTGCCAGTAATTACCGGGACAACACTGAAGCTTTCTTT
D: NA
V: TRBV19
size: NA
J: TRBJ1-1

CDR3: CASSLLWTENSPLHF
DNA: TGTGCCAGCAGCTTACTTTGGACAGAAAATTCACCCCTCCACTTT
D: NA
V: TRBV11-2
size: few
J: TRBJ1-6

CDR3: CSARVRTGRLNEILFF
DNA: TGCAGTGCTAGGGTCAGAACAGGGAGACTCAATGAAATACTGTTTTTT
D: NA
V: TRBV20-1
size: few
J: TRBJ1-4

CDR3: CAGQTGYNSPLHF
DNA: TGTGCCGGACAGACAGGGTATAATTCACCCCTCCACTTT
D: TRBD1
V: TRBV28
size: NA
J: TRBJ1-6

CDR3: CASSMLTGTDTQYF
DNA: TGTGCCAGTAGTATGCTAACAGGGACAGATACGCAGTATTTT
D: NA
V: TRBV19
size: NA
J: TRBJ2-3

CDR3: CASSQGPVRYEQYF
DNA: TGTGCCAGCAGTCAAGGACCCGTCAGGTACGAGCAGTACTTC
D: NA
V: TRBV2
size: NA
J: TRBJ2-7

CDR3: CASSGGLAVRYNEQFF
DNA: TGCGCCAGCAGCGGAGGGCTAGCGGTCAGGTACAATGAGCAGTTCTTC
D: TRBD2
V: TRBV5-1
size: NA
J: TRBJ2-1

CDR3: CATSDPDRSNYGYTF
DNA: TGTGCCACCAGTGACCCCGACAGGAGTAACTATGGCTACACCTTC
D: NA
V: TRBV24-1
size: many
J: TRBJ1-2

CDR3: CASSARTVRTDTQYF
DNA: TGTGCCAGCAGCGCCAGGACAGTTAGGACAGATACGCAGTATTTT
D: NA
V: TRBV7-9
size: many
J: TRBJ2-3

CDR3: CASSLGHGTGELFF
DNA: TGTGCCAGCAGCCTAGGACATGGCACCGGGGAGCTGTTTTTT
D: NA
V: TRBV4-2
size: NA
J: TRBJ2-2

CDR3: CASSLTSGPTGELFF
DNA: TGTGCCAGCAGTTTAACTAGCGGCCCAACCGGGGAGCTGTTTTTT
D: TRBD2
V: TRBV28
size: many
J: TRBJ2-2

CDR3: CSVGGQGAEEQYF
DNA: TGCAGCGTTGGTGGACAGGGGGCGGAGGAGCAGTACTTC
D: TRBD1
V: TRBV29-1
size: many
J: TRBJ2-7

CDR3: CASSLDGGETDTQYF
DNA: TGTGCCAGCAGCTTAGATGGAGGAGAAACAGATACGCAGTATTTT
D: NA
V: TRBV7-2
size: many
J: TRBJ2-3

CDR3: CASSAGLPSSTDTQYF
DNA: TGTGCCAGCAGCGCGGGACTACCCTCTAGCACAGATACGCAGTATTTT
D: TRBD2
V: TRBV7-2
size: many
J: TRBJ2-3

CDR3: CASSLELARSSEQFF
DNA: TGCGCCAGCAGCTTGGAGTTAGCCCGAAGTTCTGAGCAGTTCTTC
D: NA
V: TRBV5-1
size: many
J: TRBJ2-1

CDR3: CASSLALPLAGGAEQYF
DNA: TGTGCCAGCAGCTTAGCTCTACCACTAGCGGGAGGTGCCGAGCAGTACTTC
D: TRBD2
V: TRBV7-6
size: many
J: TRBJ2-7

CDR3: CASSLPGLRNEQFF
DNA: TGTGCCAGCAGCCTCCCGGGACTACGGAATGAGCAGTTCTTC
D: TRBD2
V: TRBV14
size: few
J: TRBJ2-1

CDR3: CASSTRTSGGEKLFF
DNA: TGTGCCAGTAGTACACGAACGTCCGGCGGTGAAAAACTGTTTTTT
D: NA
V: TRBV19
size: NA
J: TRBJ1-4

CDR3: CSAGGGGTPYEQYF
DNA: TGCAGTGCCGGAGGAGGGGGCACCCCCTACGAGCAGTACTTC
D: NA
V: TRBV20-1
size: NA
J: TRBJ2-7